A selection of T cell receptor beta chains follows, all from one sample in a study of blood T cells in healthy people across ages. From the 5' RACE reads, TCRdb called clonotypes with MiXCR, one entry per CDR3 protein. Of some 1.1 million distinct CDR3 sequences listed, 35% to 40% are singletons. Sequenced material: blood. The receptor source for this set is a man aged 18 to 29 in good health. Each CDR3 is given with its conserved first and last residue. A D gene is named only where the DNA matches it firmly. Where a row states a size, it is once, few, many or the class of an expanded clone; other rows omit it.

CSARSGGLETQYF,TGCAGTGCTAGATCTGGGGGCCTGGAGACCCAGTACTTC,NA,TRBV20-1,13,NA,TRBJ2-5
CSARSTVSYEQYF,TGCAGTGCCCGATCGACAGTTTCCTACGAGCAGTACTTC,NA,TRBV20-1,13,NA,TRBJ2-7
CASSEAGVGSPLHF,TGTGCCAGCAGTGAAGCGGGGGTCGGTTCACCCCTCCACTTT,few,TRBV25-1,14,NA,TRBJ1-6
CASSFTSQGRNEQFF,TGTGCCAGCAGTTTTACGTCCCAGGGCCGCAATGAGCAGTTCTTC,NA,TRBV27,15,NA,TRBJ2-1
CASNERRATNEKLFF,TGTGCCAGCAACGAGCGACGAGCAACTAATGAAAAACTGTTTTTT,NA,TRBV7-8,15,NA,TRBJ1-4
CASSFSPSGGPVHNEQYF,TGCGCCAGCAGCTTCTCGCCTAGCGGGGGCCCGGTTCACAATGAGCAGTACTTC,NA,TRBV5-1,18,TRBD2,TRBJ2-7
CASSLNREETQYF,TGTGCCAGCAGCTTAAACAGGGAAGAGACCCAGTACTTC,many,TRBV7-2,13,NA,TRBJ2-5
CSARTDSTDTQYF,TGCAGTGCGAGAACGGACAGCACAGATACGCAGTATTTT,NA,TRBV20-1,13,NA,TRBJ2-3
CASSALTGKLSGEQYF,TGTGCCAGTAGTGCTTTGACAGGGAAATTAAGTGGTGAGCAGTACTTC,NA,TRBV19,16,TRBD1,TRBJ2-5
CATSGWTGWTDTQYF,TGTGCCACCAGCGGATGGACAGGGTGGACAGATACGCAGTATTTT,few,TRBV15,15,TRBD1,TRBJ2-3
CSARIRGTVNEQFF,TGCAGTGCTAGAATCCGCGGGACAGTCAATGAGCAGTTCTTC,NA,TRBV20-1,14,NA,TRBJ2-1
CASSLVKLGNTEAFF,TGTGCCAGCAGCTTAGTGAAGTTAGGGAACACTGAAGCTTTCTTT,once,TRBV7-9,15,NA,TRBJ1-1
CASSPDGGSSGGEQFF,TGTGCCAGCAGTCCTGACGGGGGGTCCTCGGGGGGTGAGCAGTTCTTC,few,TRBV9,16,TRBD2,TRBJ2-1
CASSSGLAGQADTQYF,TGTGCCAGCAGCTCAGGACTAGCGGGGCAGGCAGATACGCAGTATTTT,few,TRBV7-6,16,TRBD2,TRBJ2-3
CASSPGKGARVNEQFF,TGTGCCAGCAGCCCCGGAAAGGGGGCGAGAGTCAATGAGCAGTTCTTC,NA,TRBV3-1,16,TRBD1,TRBJ2-1
CSARDLGQGAGKLFF,TGCAGTGCTAGAGATCTAGGGCAGGGGGCCGGAAAACTGTTTTTT,NA,TRBV20-1,15,TRBD1,TRBJ1-4
CASSVSGGLGNQPQHF,TGTGCCAGCAGTGTAAGTGGGGGGCTCGGCAATCAGCCCCAGCATTTT,NA,TRBV6-1,16,NA,TRBJ1-5
CASRITGSGYTF,TGTGCCAGCAGGATAACAGGGTCCGGCTACACCTTC,few,TRBV28,12,NA,TRBJ1-2
CASSQEGAAFYGYTF,TGCGCCAGCAGCCAAGAAGGGGCAGCCTTCTATGGCTACACCTTC,few,TRBV4-1,15,NA,TRBJ1-2
CSARDQGGYTF,TGCAGTGCTAGAGATCAGGGGGGCTACACCTTC,few,TRBV20-1,11,NA,TRBJ1-2
CASSLNRGPENEKLFF,TGTGCCAGCAGTTTAAACCGGGGTCCTGAAAATGAAAAACTGTTTTTT,NA,TRBV2,16,NA,TRBJ1-4
CASSPSGTRNQPQHF,TGCGCCAGCAGTCCCTCCGGGACGCGCAATCAGCCCCAGCATTTT,few,TRBV5-1,15,NA,TRBJ1-5
CATSRDGSSNYGYTF,TGTGCCACCAGCAGAGATGGGTCTTCTAACTATGGCTACACCTTC,NA,TRBV15,15,NA,TRBJ1-2